This passage covers 3 T cell receptor beta chains from one sample sequenced in a study of blood T cell repertoires in COVID-19. Method: immunoSEQ multiplex PCR; TCRdb's copy keeps in-frame clones and lacks some. The sample gives approximately 500,000 clones, about 89% of which show up once; 7.5% to 9% is in the top ten. The material sequenced was peripheral blood. The receptors were sampled from a woman aged 45-60 years with COVID-19, enrolled during active disease.

V is TRBV11-3 and J is TRBJ2-3; perhaps TRBD2 as D (6 bases). This CDR3 spans 13 amino acids. Trimming shortened V by 4 bases and J by 3 bases, and 8 bases separated the two germline ends. Germline V CDR1 and CDR2: SGHNT, YENEEA. This CDR3 reads CASSSLATDTQYF. The CDR3, as DNA: TGTGCCAGCAGCTCACTAGCAACAGATACGCAGTATTTT.

The rearrangement links TRBV29-1 to TRBJ2-3; D possibly corresponds to TRBD2 (7 bases). CDR1 is SQVTM, CDR2 ANQGSEA, per germline. The CDR3 loop spans 14 amino acids. Trimming pared 1 base from V and 4 bases from J, leaving 12 bases between. CDR3 sequence reads: CSVEVGGRSDTQYF. Written as DNA, the CDR3 is TGCAGCGTTGAAGTCGGGGGGCGATCAGATACGCAGTATTTT.

This chain joins TRBV6-4 and TRBJ2-3; 7 bases are shared with TRBD1. This CDR3 region has 14 residues. Trimming at V came to 6 bases and at J to 3 bases, leaving 6 bases not matched to a gene. CDR1 is MRHNA and CDR2 is SNTAGT in the germline V gene. CDR3 nucleotide sequence: TGTGCCAGCAGCCCATCACAGGGGACAGATACGCAGTATTTT. It translates to CASSPSQGTDTQYF.